This TCR beta chain comes out of a study of control samples from healthy donors and cancer patients. Clones were read by immunoSEQ multiplex PCR, and TCRdb kept only the in-frame ones, dropping some. The sample gives more than 95,000 clones, over 75% of which show up once; 1.1% is in the top ten. The V segment lost 4 bases and the J segment 9 bases; nucleotides outside the gene matches: 9. Per the germline V gene, CDR1 is KGHDR and CDR2 is SFDVKD. CDR3 length: 16 amino acids. Sequences were obtained from PBMCs. The chain couples TRBV24-1 to TRBJ2-7; TRBD2 matches at 15 bases. The source of this sequence is a woman in her fifties or sixties with colorectal cancer. The DNA for the CDR3 is TGTGCCACCAGTGACCCTGGGACTAGCGGGGGGAAGGTGCAGTACTTC. Protein product: CATSDPGTSGGKVQYF.